The rows below give T cell receptor beta chains drawn from one sample of a study of blood T cells in healthy people across ages. TCRdb called the 5' RACE reads again in MiXCR, with one record for every CDR3 protein. The sample lists around 1,800,000 distinct CDR3 sequences, roughly two fifths occurring once. Sequenced sample: blood. These receptors were obtained from a human donor in good health. Each CDR3 is given with its conserved first and last residue. Each record gives: D gene, V gene, CDR3 protein. The D gene is left open where the match is weak.

>TRBD1|TRBV4-1
CASSQGGTGYYNEQFF
>NA|TRBV20-1
CSASDSSGNTIYF
>NA|TRBV21-1
CASSKPGTLAKNIQYF
>TRBD1|TRBV29-1
CSVRGQGSTNEKLFF
>NA|TRBV10-2
CAGMWGAANEQFF
>NA|TRBV7-9
CASSSSPFTVNTEAFF
>TRBD1|TRBV5-5
CASSPGTGGLRTYEQYF
>NA|TRBV4-2
CASSQPRQLNTDTQYF
>NA|TRBV30
CAWSLTGSNQPQHF
>NA|TRBV12-3/TRBV12-4
CASSRGTGRYEQYF
>NA|TRBV24-1
CATSDPLRGNYGYTF
>NA|TRBV6-6
CASSYFRGANQPQHF
>TRBD1|TRBV20-1
CSATTGDPYNKQYF
>NA|TRBV7-2
CASSLARGNTGELFF
>NA|TRBV4-1
CASSPIEANVLTF
>TRBD1|TRBV29-1
CSVMTGGNTEAFF
>NA|TRBV7-9
CASSLGVHEDEKLFF
>TRBD2|TRBV28
CASSPLGTSGGGSTDTQYF
>TRBD1|TRBV20-1
CSVIRDRLETQYF
>NA|TRBV4-3
CASSPDLTAYEQYF
>NA|TRBV13
CASSLGDWELFF
>NA|TRBV28
CASRDTSLPSYEQYF
>TRBD2|TRBV7-2
CASSLARGAYEQYF
>NA|TRBV19
CASSMWLVGNEQYF
>NA|TRBV4-3
CASSQDSFGGQLNYGYTF